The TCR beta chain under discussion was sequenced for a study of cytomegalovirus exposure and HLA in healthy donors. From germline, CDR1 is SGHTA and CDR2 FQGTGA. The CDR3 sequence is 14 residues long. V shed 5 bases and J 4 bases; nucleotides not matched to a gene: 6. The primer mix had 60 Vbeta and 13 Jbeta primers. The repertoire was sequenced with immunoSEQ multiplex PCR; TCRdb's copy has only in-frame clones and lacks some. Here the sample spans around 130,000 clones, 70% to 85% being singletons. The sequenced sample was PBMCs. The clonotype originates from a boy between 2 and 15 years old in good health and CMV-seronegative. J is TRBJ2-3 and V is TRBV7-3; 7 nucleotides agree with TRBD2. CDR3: CASSLGLGPDTQYF. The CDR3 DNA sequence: TGTGCCAGCAGCCTCGGACTAGGCCCAGATACGCAGTATTTT. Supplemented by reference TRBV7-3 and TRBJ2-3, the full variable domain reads GAGVSQTPSNKVTEKGKYVELRCDPISGHTALYWYRQSLGQGPEFLIYFQGTGAADDSGLPNDRFFAVRPEGSVSTLKIQRTERGDSAVYLCASSLGLGPDTQYFGPGTRLTVL.